These T cell receptor beta chains were read from a single sample in a study of T cell repertoires in cytomegalovirus infection. No antigen has been identified for these receptors. Each CDR3 protein gets one entry after TCRdb re-called the reads with MiXCR. This table has 50,000 or so distinct CDR3 sequences, about 20% appearing once. The sample taken for sequencing was PBMCs, sequenced either directly or after in vitro stimulation (not recorded which). These receptors all come from a human donor in good health (CMV status not recorded). Some clones in this sample may be carry-over from other donors' samples. Each CDR3 is given with its conserved first and last residue. D genes are given only for firm matches. Some rows have no size entry. The others give once, few or many, or a class for an expanded clone.

size	V	J	D	CDR3	DNA
many	TRBV28	TRBJ2-7	TRBD1	CASRSSTGALATYEQYF	TGTGCCAGCAGATCAAGCACAGGGGCGCTAGCTACCTACGAGCAGTACTTC
.	TRBV12-3/TRBV12-4	TRBJ2-5	.	CASKGQNQETQYF	TGTGCCAGCAAAGGACAGAACCAAGAGACCCAGTACTTC
.	TRBV23-1	TRBJ2-5	TRBD2	CASRFILDASGGRQETQYF	TGCGCCAGCCGTTTTATACTGGACGCTAGCGGGGGGCGCCAAGAGACCCAGTACTTC
many	TRBV4-1	TRBJ2-6	.	CASSQLYSGANVLTF	TGCGCCAGCAGCCAACTGTACTCTGGGGCCAACGTCCTGACTTTC
.	TRBV12-3/TRBV12-4	TRBJ2-5	TRBD1	CASSSDRGHEQETQYF	TGTGCCAGCAGTTCAGACAGGGGGCACGAGCAAGAGACCCAGTACTTC
medium-sized	TRBV7-2	TRBJ2-3	.	CASSLGTGTDTQYF	TGTGCCAGCAGCTTAGGGACCGGCACAGATACGCAGTATTTT
.	TRBV11-3	TRBJ2-2	.	CASSGPGELFF	TGTGCCAGCAGCGGACCCGGGGAGCTGTTTTTT
many	TRBV6-6	TRBJ2-1	TRBD2	CATFGTIGNEQFF	TGTGCCACTTTCGGGACTATTGGCAATGAGCAGTTCTTC
many	TRBV6-5	TRBJ2-2	.	CASSRRVGELFF	TGTGCCAGCAGCCGTAGAGTCGGGGAGCTGTTTTTT
few	TRBV12-3/TRBV12-4	TRBJ1-5	.	CASSGTGLGRGQPQHF	TGTGCCAGCAGTGGAACGGGTTTGGGGCGCGGTCAGCCCCAGCATTTT
few	TRBV4-3	TRBJ1-5	.	CASSQLNRDQPQHF	TGCGCCAGCAGCCAATTAAACAGGGATCAGCCCCAGCATTTT
many	TRBV6-2/TRBV6-3	TRBJ2-1	TRBD2	CASSRTSGNEQFF	TGTGCCAGCAGTCGGACTAGCGGGAATGAGCAGTTCTTC
.	TRBV30	TRBJ1-1	TRBD1	CAWDRGLNTEAFF	TGTGCCTGGGACAGGGGGTTGAACACTGAAGCTTTCTTT
many	TRBV6-5	TRBJ2-2	TRBD1	CASSFLDRGGTGELFF	TGTGCCAGCAGTTTCCTGGACAGGGGCGGCACCGGGGAGCTGTTTTTT
.	TRBV12-3/TRBV12-4	TRBJ2-7	TRBD2	CASSRTSPYEQYF	TGTGCCAGCAGTAGGACTAGCCCCTACGAGCAGTACTTC
.	TRBV12-3/TRBV12-4	TRBJ2-5	TRBD2	CASSSPPGLAPQETQYF	TGTGCCAGCAGTTCACCCCCGGGACTAGCGCCGCAAGAGACCCAGTACTTC
many	TRBV6-1	TRBJ2-7	.	CASRRTGTPYEQYF	TGTGCCAGCAGACGGACCGGGACCCCCTACGAGCAGTACTTC
medium-sized	TRBV12-3/TRBV12-4	TRBJ1-1	.	CASSLVRGTEAFF	TGTGCCAGCAGCCTAGTCCGGGGCACTGAAGCTTTCTTT
.	TRBV15	TRBJ2-7	TRBD1	CATSAGTVSYEQYF	TGTGCCACCAGCGCCGGGACAGTCTCCTACGAGCAGTACTTC
many	TRBV7-9	TRBJ1-5	.	CASSSTAGWDQPQHF	TGTGCCAGCAGCTCAACGGCAGGGTGGGACCAGCCCCAGCATTTT